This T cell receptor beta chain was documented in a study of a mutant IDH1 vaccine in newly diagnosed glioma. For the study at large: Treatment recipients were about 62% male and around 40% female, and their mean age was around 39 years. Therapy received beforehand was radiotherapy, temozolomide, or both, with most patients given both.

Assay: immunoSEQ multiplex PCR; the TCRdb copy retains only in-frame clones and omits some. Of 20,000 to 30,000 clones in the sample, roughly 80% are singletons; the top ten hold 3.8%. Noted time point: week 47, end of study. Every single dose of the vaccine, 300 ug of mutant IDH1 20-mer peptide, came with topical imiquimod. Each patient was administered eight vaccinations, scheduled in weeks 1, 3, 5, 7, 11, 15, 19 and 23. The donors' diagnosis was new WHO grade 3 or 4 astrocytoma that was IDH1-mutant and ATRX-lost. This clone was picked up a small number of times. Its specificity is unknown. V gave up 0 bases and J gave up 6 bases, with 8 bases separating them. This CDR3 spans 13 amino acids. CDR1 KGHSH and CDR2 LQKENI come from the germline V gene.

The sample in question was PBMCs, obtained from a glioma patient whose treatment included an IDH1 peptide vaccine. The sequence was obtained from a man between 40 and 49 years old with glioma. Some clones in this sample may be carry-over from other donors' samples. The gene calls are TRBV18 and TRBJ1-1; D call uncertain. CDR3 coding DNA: TGTGCCAGCTCACCACCGTCGACATCTGAAGCTTTCTTT. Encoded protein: CASSPPSTSEAFF.